The rows below give T cell receptor beta chains drawn from one sample of a study of shared clonotypes between healthy human individuals. Generated by immunoSEQ multiplex PCR, the TCRdb table keeps only in-frame clones and is missing some. Of about 510,000 clones in the sample, about three quarters were seen once. The sequenced sample consisted of PBMCs. The receptors originated from a woman aged 35 to 49 in good health. Some clones in this sample may be carry-over from other donors' samples. Both conserved end residues are part of each CDR3. The D gene is left open where the match is weak. Clone size appears in some rows only: once, few, many, or a class for an expanded clone.

d_call	j_call	v_call	clone_size	cdr3_aa	cdr3_nt
TRBD2	TRBJ2-7	TRBV11-3	NA	CASSFDLPGTSAYEQYF	TGTGCCAGCAGCTTCGACCTACCCGGGACTAGCGCCTACGAGCAGTACTTC
NA	TRBJ2-5	TRBV6-6	NA	CASSQIQGRAETQYF	TGTGCCAGCAGTCAGATACAGGGTAGGGCGGAGACCCAGTACTTC
NA	TRBJ2-3	TRBV10-3	few	CAISSAPGDTQYF	TGTGCCATCAGTTCCGCGCCGGGAGATACGCAGTATTTT
NA	TRBJ2-2	TRBV4-3	once	CASSQDMAPLTGELFF	TGCGCCAGCAGCCAAGATATGGCGCCCCTGACCGGGGAGCTGTTTTTT
NA	TRBJ2-3	TRBV11-2	NA	CASSLALLPDTQYF	TGTGCCAGCAGCTTAGCCCTCCTTCCAGATACGCAGTATTTT
NA	TRBJ1-1	TRBV19	once	CASSIEGLAEAFF	TGTGCCAGTAGTATAGAGGGGTTGGCTGAAGCTTTCTTT
NA	TRBJ2-7	TRBV19	NA	CASSMWQPYEQYF	TGTGCCAGTAGTATGTGGCAACCCTACGAGCAGTACTTC
TRBD1	TRBJ2-3	TRBV7-3	NA	CASSLNAGTGGEYTQYF	TGTGCCAGCAGCTTAAACGCTGGGACAGGGGGCGAGTATACGCAGTATTTT
TRBD1	TRBJ2-7	TRBV28	NA	CASSLGQIHLGEQYF	TGTGCCAGCAGTTTGGGACAGATCCACCTCGGCGAGCAGTACTTC
NA	TRBJ1-1	TRBV6-5	NA	CASSDRWDTEAFF	TGTGCCAGCAGTGACAGGTGGGACACTGAAGCTTTCTTT
NA	TRBJ2-2	TRBV6-1	NA	CASSEGTGELFF	TGTGCCAGCAGTGAGGGAACCGGGGAGCTGTTTTTT
TRBD2	TRBJ2-1	TRBV6-5	NA	CASSYSSGNSYNEQFF	TGTGCCAGCAGTTACTCGAGCGGGAACTCCTACAATGAGCAGTTCTTC
NA	TRBJ1-1	TRBV6-5	NA	CASSPPSRGTEAFF	TGTGCCAGCAGTCCTCCCAGTCGGGGAACTGAAGCTTTCTTT
NA	TRBJ1-5	TRBV15	NA	CATRGHLNQPQHF	TGTGCCACCAGAGGGCATCTCAATCAGCCCCAGCATTTT
NA	TRBJ1-2	TRBV7-2	NA	CASSLEALQGPGYTF	TGTGCCAGCAGCTTAGAAGCGCTACAGGGTCCGGGCTACACCTTC
NA	TRBJ2-7	TRBV7-9	NA	CASSLDGPYEQYF	TGTGCCAGCAGCCTGGACGGTCCCTACGAGCAGTACTTC
TRBD2	TRBJ2-5	TRBV9	NA	CASSVTAGGPETQYF	TGTGCCAGCAGCGTGACCGCGGGAGGGCCGGAGACCCAGTACTTC
NA	TRBJ2-2	TRBV29-1	NA	CSVGRRPNTGELFF	TGCAGCGTTGGGAGGAGGCCGAACACCGGGGAGCTGTTTTTT
NA	TRBJ2-2	TRBV7-2	once	CASSPSVVARTGELFF	TGTGCCAGCAGCCCCTCCGTGGTAGCGCGCACCGGGGAGCTGTTTTTT
NA	TRBJ1-1	TRBV7-9	NA	CASSRLGGSNTEAFF	TGTGCCAGCAGCAGACTGGGGGGTAGCAACACTGAAGCTTTCTTT
NA	TRBJ2-3	TRBV9	NA	CASSVGGSTDTQYF	TGTGCCAGCAGCGTAGGGGGGAGCACAGATACGCAGTATTTT
TRBD1	TRBJ1-3	TRBV7-9	NA	CASSPWTGSGNTIYF	TGTGCCAGCAGCCCGTGGACAGGCTCTGGAAACACCATATATTTT
NA	TRBJ2-1	TRBV20-1	many	CSASLGEQFF	TGCAGTGCTTCTCTAGGTGAGCAGTTCTTC
NA	TRBJ2-5	TRBV28	NA	CASSFRQGQETQYF	TGTGCCAGCAGTTTTCGGCAGGGGCAAGAGACCCAGTACTTC
TRBD2	TRBJ2-3	TRBV7-9	NA	CASSLPGAGGIPDTQYF	TGTGCCAGCAGCTTACCGGGAGCGGGGGGTATCCCAGATACGCAGTATTTT
NA	TRBJ1-3	TRBV19	NA	CASSIAPGNTIYF	TGTGCCAGTAGTATAGCCCCCGGAAACACCATATATTTT
NA	TRBJ1-2	TRBV5-1	NA	CASKPSPEHYGYTF	TGCGCCAGCAAGCCTTCCCCGGAACATTATGGCTACACCTTC
NA	TRBJ2-1	TRBV4-3	NA	CASSQISGNNEQFF	TGCGCCAGCAGCCAAATTTCAGGGAACAATGAGCAGTTCTTC
NA	TRBJ1-1	TRBV4-1	NA	CASSPVWGSEAFF	TGCGCCAGCAGCCCGGTGTGGGGCTCTGAAGCTTTCTTT
TRBD2	TRBJ2-1	TRBV6-4	NA	CASSVAGEGSEQFF	TGTGCCAGCAGTGTAGCGGGGGAAGGTAGTGAGCAGTTCTTC
TRBD1	TRBJ2-2	TRBV7-3	NA	CASSATGTGELFF	TGTGCCAGCAGCGCGACAGGGACCGGGGAGCTGTTTTTT
NA	TRBJ1-5	TRBV27	NA	CASSPRVGVSNQPQHF	TGTGCCAGCAGTCCGCGAGTGGGGGTTAGCAATCAGCCCCAGCATTTT
NA	TRBJ2-5	TRBV7-2	NA	CASSLDRTRGQETQYF	TGTGCCAGCAGCTTAGATCGGACAAGGGGTCAAGAGACCCAGTACTTC
TRBD2	TRBJ2-1	TRBV11-2	NA	CASSLTGTSGRVFF	TGTGCCAGCAGCTTGACCGGGACTAGCGGGAGGGTGTTCTTC
TRBD1	TRBJ1-5	TRBV19	NA	CASKDRGREGNQPQHF	TGTGCCAGTAAGGACAGGGGTCGTGAGGGCAATCAGCCCCAGCATTTT
TRBD2	TRBJ2-5	TRBV4-1	few	CASSRTPGLAQLGQYF	TGCGCCAGCAGCCGCACGCCCGGACTAGCTCAACTCGGTCAGTACTTC
TRBD1	TRBJ2-2	TRBV6-1	NA	CASSAPAPGTDTGELFF	TGTGCCAGCAGTGCTCCCGCCCCCGGGACAGATACCGGGGAGCTGTTTTTT
NA	TRBJ2-2	TRBV9	NA	CASSPQGTGELFF	TGTGCCAGCAGCCCCCAAGGTACCGGGGAGCTGTTTTTT
NA	TRBJ2-1	TRBV4-1	once	CASSQELPDEQFF	TGCGCCAGCAGCCAAGAACTTCCCGATGAGCAGTTCTTC
NA	TRBJ1-5	TRBV5-1	NA	CASSLVGGSNQPQHF	TGCGCCAGCAGCTTGGTGGGGGGAAGCAATCAGCCCCAGCATTTT
NA	TRBJ2-2	TRBV7-6	many	CASSVQGGLNTGELFF	TGTGCCAGCAGCGTACAGGGAGGGTTGAACACCGGGGAGCTGTTTTTT